Below, 2 T cell receptor beta chains from the same sample are listed, as sequenced in a study of CD8 T cells in Susac syndrome. Random-hexamer reverse transcription was applied to about 0.45 to 1 ug RNA. In TCRdb, the immunoSEQ multiplex PCR reads were re-called with MiXCR into one record per CDR3 protein. The sample includes tens of thousands of distinct CDR3 sequences, roughly 95% seen only once; the top ten take about 0.48%. The specimen was CD8+ T cells from PBMCs. These receptors were obtained from a human donor with Susac syndrome.

This clonotype was detected once. The chain is built from TRBV27 and TRBJ2-7; 7 bases line up with TRBD1. This CDR3 is 12 amino acids long. CDR1 and CDR2 (germline): MNHEY, SMNVEV (reference sequence). J lost 1 base, V lost 8 bases, and 2 bases had no gene match. The CDR3 here is CASWGQSYEQYF. The CDR3 DNA sequence: TGTGCCAGCTGGGGACAGTCCTACGAGCAGTACTTC.

The gene calls are TRBV9 and TRBJ2-1; TRBD1 or TRBD2 may be the D gene (5 bases each). This CDR3 is 15 amino acids long. Trimming cost V 3 bases and J 6 bases, with 16 bases left between them. CDR1 and CDR2 (germline): SGDLS, YYNGEE. The CDR3 loop reads CASSASYRDVNEQFF. CDR3 coding DNA: TGTGCCAGCAGCGCTTCTTACCGGGACGTCAATGAGCAGTTCTTC.